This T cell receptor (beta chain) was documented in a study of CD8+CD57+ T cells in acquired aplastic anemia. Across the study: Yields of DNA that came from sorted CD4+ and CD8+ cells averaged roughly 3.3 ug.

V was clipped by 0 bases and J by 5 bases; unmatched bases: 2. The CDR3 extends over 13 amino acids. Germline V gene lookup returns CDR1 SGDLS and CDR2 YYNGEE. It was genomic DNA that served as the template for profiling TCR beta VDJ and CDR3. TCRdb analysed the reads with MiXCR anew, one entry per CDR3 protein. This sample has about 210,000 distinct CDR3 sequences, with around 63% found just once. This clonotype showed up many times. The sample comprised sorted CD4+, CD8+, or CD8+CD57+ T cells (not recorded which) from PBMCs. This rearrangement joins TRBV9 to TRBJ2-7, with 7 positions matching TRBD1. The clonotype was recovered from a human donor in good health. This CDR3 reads CASSVVGGDEQYF. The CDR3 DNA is TGTGCCAGCAGCGTAGTAGGGGGCGACGAGCAGTACTTC.